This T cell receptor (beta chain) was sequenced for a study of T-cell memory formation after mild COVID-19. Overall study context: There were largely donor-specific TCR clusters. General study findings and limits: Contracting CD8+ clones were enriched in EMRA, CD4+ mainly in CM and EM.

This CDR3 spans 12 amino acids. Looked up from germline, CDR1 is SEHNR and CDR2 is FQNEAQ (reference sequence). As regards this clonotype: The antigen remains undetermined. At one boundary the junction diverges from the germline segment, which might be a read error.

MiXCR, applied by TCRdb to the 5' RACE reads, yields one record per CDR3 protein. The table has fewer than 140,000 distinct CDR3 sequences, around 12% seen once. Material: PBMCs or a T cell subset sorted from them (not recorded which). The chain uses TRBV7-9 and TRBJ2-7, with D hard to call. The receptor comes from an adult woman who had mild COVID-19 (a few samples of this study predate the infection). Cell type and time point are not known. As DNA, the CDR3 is TGTGCCAGCAGCTTAGATGGGCCCCTTCGGCACTTC. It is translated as CASSLDGPLRHF.